The clone carrying this T cell receptor (beta chain) has more than one count but fewer than ten. This CDR3 is 12 amino acids long. Germline V gene lookup returns CDR1 MNHNS and CDR2 SASEGT. With V trimmed by 4 bases and J by 3 bases, 0 bases remained unmatched. This specimen comes from a study of low-dose radiotherapy and immunotherapy resistance in tumors. Study-wide context: Oral aspirin 300 mg was taken by patients daily for four cycles from cycle 1 day 1.

Administered to the donors were nivolumab, ipilimumab, aspirin, low-dose cyclophosphamide and low-dose radiotherapy. Patients who could take part had advanced solid tumors with no tumor-infiltrating lymphocytes. Alpha- and beta-chain coverage of first-strand cDNA came from TRAV- and TRBV-specific primers. PCR amplification of the TCRs was performed with Phusion for 20 PCR cycles, and it relied on a constant-region primer together with a V-primer adapter. TCRdb called the reads again in MiXCR, with one record for every CDR3 protein. The repertoire has about 6,200 distinct CDR3 sequences, 82% of them found once; the top ten carry approximately 5.9%.

The chain combines TRBV6-1 with TRBJ2-7; 7 bases map to TRBD1. The clonotype was recovered from a human donor with advanced metastatic prostate, ovarian, gallbladder or colorectal cancer (not recorded which). This table probably holds off-target reads from a library built for another chain. As DNA, the CDR3 is TGTGCCAGCAGTGGGGACAGCTACGAGCAGTACTTC. Its protein product is CASSGDSYEQYF.